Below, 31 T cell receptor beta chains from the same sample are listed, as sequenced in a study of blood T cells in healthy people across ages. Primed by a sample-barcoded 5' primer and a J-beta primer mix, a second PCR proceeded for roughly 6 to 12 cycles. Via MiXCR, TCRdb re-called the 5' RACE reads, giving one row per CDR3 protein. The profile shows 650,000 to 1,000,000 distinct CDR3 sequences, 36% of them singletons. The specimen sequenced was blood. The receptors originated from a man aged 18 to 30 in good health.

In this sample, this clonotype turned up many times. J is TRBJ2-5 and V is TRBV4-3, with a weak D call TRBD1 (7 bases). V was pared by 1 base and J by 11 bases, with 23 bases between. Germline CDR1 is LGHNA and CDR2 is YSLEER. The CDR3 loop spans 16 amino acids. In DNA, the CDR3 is TGCGCCAGCAGCCAAGGTTCCGCGGGACAGCCGTCCCGGCAGTACTTC. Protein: CASSQGSAGQPSRQYF.

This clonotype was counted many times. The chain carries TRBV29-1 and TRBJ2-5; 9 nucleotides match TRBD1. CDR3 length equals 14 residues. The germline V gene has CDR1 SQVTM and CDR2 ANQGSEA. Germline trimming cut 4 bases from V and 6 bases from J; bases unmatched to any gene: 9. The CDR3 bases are TGCAGCGTTGGACGTCTCGGGACAGGGCAGACCCAGTACTTC. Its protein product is CSVGRLGTGQTQYF.

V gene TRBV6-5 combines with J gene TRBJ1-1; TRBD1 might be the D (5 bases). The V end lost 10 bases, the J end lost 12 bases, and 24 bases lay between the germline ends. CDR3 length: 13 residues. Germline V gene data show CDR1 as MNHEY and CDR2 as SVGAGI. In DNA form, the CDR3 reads TGTGCCAACAGGCAAGTACCCTCGATGATCCCTTTCTTT. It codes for CANRQVPSMIPFF.

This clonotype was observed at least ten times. CDR3 amino acids: CASSSSGPQETQYF. The CDR3 DNA sequence: TGTGCCAGCAGTTCAAGTGGCCCCCAAGAGACCCAGTACTTC. This chain joins TRBV12-3 or TRBV12-4 and TRBJ2-5; D call uncertain. The CDR3 loop spans 14 amino acids. Trimming took off 4 bases at V and 1 base at J, with 10 bases between the two ends.

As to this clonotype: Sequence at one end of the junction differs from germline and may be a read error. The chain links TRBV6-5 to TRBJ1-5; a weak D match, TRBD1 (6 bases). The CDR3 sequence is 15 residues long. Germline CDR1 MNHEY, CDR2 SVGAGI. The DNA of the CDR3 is TGTGCCAGCAGTGTTACAGGGACGAGCAATCAGCCCGAGCATTTT. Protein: CASSVTGTSNQPEHF.

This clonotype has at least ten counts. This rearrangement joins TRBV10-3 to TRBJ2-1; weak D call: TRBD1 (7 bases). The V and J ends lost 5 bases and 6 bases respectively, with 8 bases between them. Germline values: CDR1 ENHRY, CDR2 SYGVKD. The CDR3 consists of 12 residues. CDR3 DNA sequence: TGTGCCATCAGTCAGGGGGGCAATGAGCAGTTCTTC. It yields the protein CAISQGGNEQFF.

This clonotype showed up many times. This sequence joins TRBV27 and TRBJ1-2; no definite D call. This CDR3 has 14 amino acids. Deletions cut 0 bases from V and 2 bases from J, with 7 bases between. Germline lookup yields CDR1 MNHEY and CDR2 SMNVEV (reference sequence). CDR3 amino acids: CASSLSNSNYGYTF. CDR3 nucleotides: TGTGCCAGCAGTTTATCGAACAGCAACTATGGCTACACCTTC.

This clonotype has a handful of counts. In DNA form, the CDR3 reads TGTGCCAGCAGTGAACTCTCCTATGGCTACACCTTC. Translating it yields CASSELSYGYTF. V gene TRBV2 combines with J gene TRBJ1-2; D call uncertain. This CDR3 region has 12 residues. Germline V CDR1 and CDR2: SNHLY, FYNNEI. Trimming removed 2 bases at V and 4 bases at J, with 5 bases between.

The CDR3 nucleotides read TGTGCCAGCAGCCGAGCTCGGAGGCTAGAAGCTTTCTTT. Translating it yields CASSRARRLEAFF. The rearrangement links TRBV12-3 or TRBV12-4 to TRBJ1-1; D gene uncertain. The CDR3 runs 13 residues. V was clipped by 6 bases and J by 8 bases, with 16 bases between them.

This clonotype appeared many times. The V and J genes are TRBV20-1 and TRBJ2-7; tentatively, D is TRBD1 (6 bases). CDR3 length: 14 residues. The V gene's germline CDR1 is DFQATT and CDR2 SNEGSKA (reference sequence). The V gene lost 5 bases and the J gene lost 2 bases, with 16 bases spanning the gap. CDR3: CSASPGTLPYEQYF. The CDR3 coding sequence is TGCAGTGCTTCGCCCGGGACACTTCCCTACGAGCAGTACTTC.

The CDR3 coding sequence is TGTGCCAGCAACCCGGGACTTGAAGAGACCCAGTACTTC. Translation: CASNPGLEETQYF. The chain uses TRBV2 and TRBJ2-5; possible D gene TRBD2, 6 bases. Germline values: CDR1 SNHLY, CDR2 FYNNEI. The CDR3 sequence is 13 residues long. V lost 7 bases, J lost 3 bases, and 12 bases lay in between.

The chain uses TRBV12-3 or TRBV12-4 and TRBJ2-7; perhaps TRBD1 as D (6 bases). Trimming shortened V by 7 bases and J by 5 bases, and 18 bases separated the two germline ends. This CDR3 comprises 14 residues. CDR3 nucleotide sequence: TGTGCCAGCACCCCCGGGACACCCATCCACGAGCAGTACTTC. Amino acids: CASTPGTPIHEQYF.

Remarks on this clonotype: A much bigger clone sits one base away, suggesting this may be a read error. CDR3: CARARDTWNYGYTF. The DNA for the CDR3 is TGTGCCAGAGCGAGGGATACCTGGAACTATGGCTACACCTTC. V and J are TRBV19 and TRBJ1-2; D is unresolved. V was shortened by 9 bases and J by 2 bases, with 16 bases between the two germline ends. CDR1 LNHDA and CDR2 SQIVND come from the germline V gene (reference sequence). This CDR3 contains 14 residues.

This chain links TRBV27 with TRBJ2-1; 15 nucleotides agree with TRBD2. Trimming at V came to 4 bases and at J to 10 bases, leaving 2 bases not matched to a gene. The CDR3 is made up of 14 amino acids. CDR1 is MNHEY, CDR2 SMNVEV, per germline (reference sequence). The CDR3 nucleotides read TGTGCCAGCAGTTCAGGACTAGCGGGGGGGGAGCAGTTCTTC. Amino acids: CASSSGLAGGEQFF.

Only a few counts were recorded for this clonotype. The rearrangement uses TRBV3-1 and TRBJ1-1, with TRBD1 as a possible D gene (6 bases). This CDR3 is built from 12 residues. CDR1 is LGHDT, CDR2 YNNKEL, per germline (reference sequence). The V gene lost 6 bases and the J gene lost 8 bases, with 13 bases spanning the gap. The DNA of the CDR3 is TGTGCCAGCAGTGATCCGGGACAAGAAGCTTTCTTT. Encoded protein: CASSDPGQEAFF.

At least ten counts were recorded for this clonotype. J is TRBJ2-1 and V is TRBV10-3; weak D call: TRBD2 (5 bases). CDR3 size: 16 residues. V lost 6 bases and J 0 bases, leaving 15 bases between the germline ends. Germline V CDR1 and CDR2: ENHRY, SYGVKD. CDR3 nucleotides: TGTGCCATCAGCCTCAGTAGCGTCAGCTCCTACAATGAGCAGTTCTTC. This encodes CAISLSSVSSYNEQFF.

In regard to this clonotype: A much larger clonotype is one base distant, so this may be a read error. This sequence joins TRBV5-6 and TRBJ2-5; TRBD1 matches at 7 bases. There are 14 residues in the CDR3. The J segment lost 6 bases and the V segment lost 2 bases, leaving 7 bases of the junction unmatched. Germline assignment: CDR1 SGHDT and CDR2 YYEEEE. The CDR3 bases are TGTGCCAGCAGCTTTGACAGGGCTCAAAAGACCCAGTACTTC. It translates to CASSFDRAQKTQYF.

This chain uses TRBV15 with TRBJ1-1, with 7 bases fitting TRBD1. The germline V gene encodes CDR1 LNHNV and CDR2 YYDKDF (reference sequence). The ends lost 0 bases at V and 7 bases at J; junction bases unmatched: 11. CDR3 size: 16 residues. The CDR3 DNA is TGTGCCACCAGCAGAGACCGCCGACAGGGAGTTGGTGAAGCTTTCTTT. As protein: CATSRDRRQGVGEAFF.

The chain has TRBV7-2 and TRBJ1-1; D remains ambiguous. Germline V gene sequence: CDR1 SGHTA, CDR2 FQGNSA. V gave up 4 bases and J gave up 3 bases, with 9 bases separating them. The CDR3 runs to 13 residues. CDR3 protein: CASSSPTYTEAFF. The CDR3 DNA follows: TGTGCCAGCAGCTCCCCGACCTACACTGAAGCTTTCTTT.

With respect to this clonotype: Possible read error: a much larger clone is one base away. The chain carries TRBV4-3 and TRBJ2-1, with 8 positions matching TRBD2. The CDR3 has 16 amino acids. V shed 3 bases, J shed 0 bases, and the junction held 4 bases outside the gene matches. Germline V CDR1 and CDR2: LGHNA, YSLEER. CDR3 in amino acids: CASSQGSGVSYNEQFF. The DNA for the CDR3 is TGCGCCAGCAGCCAGGGTAGCGGGGTCTCCTACAATGAGCAGTTCTTC.

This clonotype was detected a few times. CDR3 sequence: CASSLVKTSSYEQYF. CDR3 nucleotide sequence: TGTGCCAGCAGCTTAGTCAAAACCAGCTCCTACGAGCAGTACTTC. The J gene is TRBJ2-7, the V gene TRBV7-2; D is unresolved. Germline V gene data show CDR1 as SGHTA and CDR2 as FQGNSA. V lost 1 base and J 0 bases, leaving 10 bases between the germline ends. This CDR3 comprises 15 residues.

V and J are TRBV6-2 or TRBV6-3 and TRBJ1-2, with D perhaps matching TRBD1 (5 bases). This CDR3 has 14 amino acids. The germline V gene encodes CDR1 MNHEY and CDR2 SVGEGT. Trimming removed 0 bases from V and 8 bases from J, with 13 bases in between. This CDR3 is CASSYSRGTWGYTF. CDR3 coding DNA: TGTGCCAGCAGTTACTCGAGGGGTACGTGGGGCTACACCTTC.

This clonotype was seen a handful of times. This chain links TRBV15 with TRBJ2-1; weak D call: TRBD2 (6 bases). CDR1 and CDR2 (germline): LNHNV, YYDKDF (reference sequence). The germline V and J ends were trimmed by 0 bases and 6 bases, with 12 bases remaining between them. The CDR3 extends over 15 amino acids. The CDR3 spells CATSRDGGRRNEQFF. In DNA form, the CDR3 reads TGTGCCACCAGCAGAGATGGAGGGCGTCGCAATGAGCAGTTCTTC.

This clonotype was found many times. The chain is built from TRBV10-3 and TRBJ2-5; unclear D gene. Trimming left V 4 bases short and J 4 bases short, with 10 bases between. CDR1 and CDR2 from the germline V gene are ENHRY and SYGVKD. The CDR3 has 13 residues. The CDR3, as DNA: TGTGCCATCAGTGCCCCCCCCCTAGAGACCCAGTACTTC. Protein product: CAISAPPLETQYF.

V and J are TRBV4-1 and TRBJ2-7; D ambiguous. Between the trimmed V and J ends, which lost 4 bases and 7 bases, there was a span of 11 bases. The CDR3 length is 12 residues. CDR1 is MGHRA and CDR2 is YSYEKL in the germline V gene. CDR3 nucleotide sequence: TGCGCCAGCAGCCTCCTGCCCAATGAGCAGTACTTC. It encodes CASSLLPNEQYF.

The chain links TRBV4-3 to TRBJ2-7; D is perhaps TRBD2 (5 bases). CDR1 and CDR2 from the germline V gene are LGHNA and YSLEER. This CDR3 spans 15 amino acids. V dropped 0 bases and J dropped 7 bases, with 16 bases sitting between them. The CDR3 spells CASSQDPPGYGEQYF. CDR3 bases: TGCGCCAGCAGCCAAGATCCACCGGGGTATGGTGAGCAGTACTTC.

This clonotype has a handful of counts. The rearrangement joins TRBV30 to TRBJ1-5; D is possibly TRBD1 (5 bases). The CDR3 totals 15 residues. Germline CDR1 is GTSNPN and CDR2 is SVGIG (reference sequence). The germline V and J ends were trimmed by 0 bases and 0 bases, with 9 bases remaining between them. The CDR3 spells CAWSVRGYSNQPQHF. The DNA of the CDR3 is TGTGCCTGGAGTGTACGGGGGTATAGCAATCAGCCCCAGCATTTT.

The CDR3 here is CASSSDPGREFTDTQYF. The CDR3 nucleotides read TGCGCCAGCAGCTCGGACCCGGGACGAGAATTCACAGATACGCAGTATTTT. The V and J genes are TRBV5-1 and TRBJ2-3; D assignment may be TRBD1 or TRBD2 (5 bases each). This CDR3 comprises 17 residues. CDR1 SGHRS and CDR2 YFSETQ come from the germline V gene. V gave up 3 bases and J gave up 2 bases, with 19 bases separating them.

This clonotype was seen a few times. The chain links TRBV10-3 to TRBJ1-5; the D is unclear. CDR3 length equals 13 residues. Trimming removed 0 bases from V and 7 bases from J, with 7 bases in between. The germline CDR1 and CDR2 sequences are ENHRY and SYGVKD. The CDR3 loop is CAISESREQPQHF. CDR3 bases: TGTGCCATCAGTGAGTCTCGAGAGCAGCCCCAGCATTTT.

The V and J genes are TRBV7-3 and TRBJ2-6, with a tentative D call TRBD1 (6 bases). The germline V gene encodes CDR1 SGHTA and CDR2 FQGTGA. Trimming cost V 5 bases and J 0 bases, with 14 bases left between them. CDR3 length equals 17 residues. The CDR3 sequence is CASSRTDTSSGANVLTF. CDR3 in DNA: TGTGCCAGCAGCCGGACAGATACAAGCTCTGGGGCCAACGTCCTGACTTTC.

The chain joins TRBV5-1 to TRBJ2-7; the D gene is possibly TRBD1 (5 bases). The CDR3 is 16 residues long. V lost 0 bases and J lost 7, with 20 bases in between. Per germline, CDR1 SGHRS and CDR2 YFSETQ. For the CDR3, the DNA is TGCGCCAGCAGCTTGGTGGGGCAGTCCGGCTACAATGAGCAGTACTTC. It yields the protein CASSLVGQSGYNEQYF. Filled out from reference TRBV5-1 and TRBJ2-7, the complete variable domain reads KAGVTQTPRYLIKTRGQQVTLSCSPISGHRSVSWYQQTPGQGLQFLFEYFSETQRNKGNFPGRFSGRQFSNSRSEMNVSTLELGDSALYLCASSLVGQSGYNEQYFGPGTRLTVT.